This TCR beta chain comes out of a study of T cell responses to AZD1222 COVID-19 vaccine. This clone appeared once. Its antigen is undetermined. The CDR3 covers 14 residues. Trimming pared 2 bases from V and 4 bases from J, leaving 8 bases between. Germline V gene sequence: CDR1 LGHDT, CDR2 YNNKEL (reference sequence). Broader study findings: Of spike-specific TCRs, nearly half reportedly target regions left unmutated in variants. Breadth and depth of Spike-specific TCRs rose after two AZD1222 doses.

Produced via immunoSEQ multiplex PCR; TCRdb's table is partial and in-frame only. The sample yields 120,000 to 150,000 clones, roughly nine tenths seen once. The sequence was collected from an adult who received the AZD1222 COVID-19 vaccine. Sample: peripheral blood, taken 28 days after the second AZD1222 dose. The J gene is TRBJ2-2, the V gene TRBV3-1 (or the pseudogene TRBV3-2), with D unclear. For the CDR3, the DNA is TGTGCCAGCAGCCAAAACCGCGGCACCGGGGAGCTGTTTTTT. Protein: CASSQNRGTGELFF.